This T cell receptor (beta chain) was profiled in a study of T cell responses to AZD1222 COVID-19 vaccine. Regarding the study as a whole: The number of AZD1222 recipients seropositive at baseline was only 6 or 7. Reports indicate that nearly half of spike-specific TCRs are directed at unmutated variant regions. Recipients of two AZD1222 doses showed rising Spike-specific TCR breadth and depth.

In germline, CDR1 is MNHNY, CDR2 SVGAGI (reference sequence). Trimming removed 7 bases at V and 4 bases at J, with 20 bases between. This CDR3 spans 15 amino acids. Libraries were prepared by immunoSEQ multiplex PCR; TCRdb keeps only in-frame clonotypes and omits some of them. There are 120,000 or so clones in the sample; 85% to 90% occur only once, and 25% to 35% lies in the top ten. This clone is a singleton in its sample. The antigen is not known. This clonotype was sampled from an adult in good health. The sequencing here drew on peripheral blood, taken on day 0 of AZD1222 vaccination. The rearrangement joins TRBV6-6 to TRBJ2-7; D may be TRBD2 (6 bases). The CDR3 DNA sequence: TGTGCCAGCAACCAACCATCAACGGGAGCATACGAGCAGTACTTC. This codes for CASNQPSTGAYEQYF.